Below are 9 T cell receptor beta chains sequenced from a single sample in a study of blood T cell repertoires in COVID-19. Profiled with immunoSEQ multiplex PCR; TCRdb holds only in-frame clones, not every one. The sample carries some 170,000 clones, approximately 85% recorded once. Material for sequencing was PBMCs or T cells enriched from blood (not recorded which). Receptors were obtained from a man between 35 and 55 years old who had recovered from COVID-19.

The rearrangement links TRBV25-1 to TRBJ1-3, with D possibly being TRBD1 (6 bases). Germline V gene lookup returns CDR1 MGHDK and CDR2 SYGVNS. With 6 bases removed from V and 0 bases from J, the gap between germline ends came to 9 bases. This CDR3 is 14 amino acids long. CDR3: CASRTDSSGNTIYF. The CDR3 DNA reads TGTGCCAGCAGGACGGACAGCTCTGGAAACACCATATATTTT.

The CDR3: CASSEYQGVGYTF. CDR3 DNA sequence: TGTGCCAGCAGTGAATATCAAGGGGTTGGCTACACCTTC. V gene TRBV25-1 combines with J gene TRBJ1-2; D is possibly TRBD1 (5 bases). CDR3 length: 13 amino acids. Trimming removed 0 bases from V and 7 bases from J, with 9 bases in between. The germline gives CDR1 MGHDK, CDR2 SYGVNS.

The CDR3 reads CASSPIRSVGGWASDTQYF. DNA for the CDR3: TGTGCCAGCAGTCCCATCAGATCCGTCGGCGGGTGGGCCTCGGATACGCAGTATTTT. The V and J genes are TRBV28 and TRBJ2-3; TRBD2 is a possible D gene (5 bases). The CDR3 runs to 19 residues. V shed 5 bases and J shed 6 bases, with 30 bases lying between them. The germline V gene encodes CDR1 MDHEN and CDR2 SYDVKM. Looking up the rest from reference TRBV28 and TRBJ2-3 gives the full variable domain: DVKVTQSSRYLVKRTGEKVFLECVQDMDHENMFWYRQDPGLGLRLIYFSYDVKMKEKGDIPEGYSVSREKKERFSLILESASTNQTSMYLCASSPIRSVGGWASDTQYFGPGTRLTVL.

A word on this clone: The same CDR3 is also encoded by other DNA sequences in this sample. The V and J genes are TRBV12-3 or TRBV12-4 and TRBJ1-5; D ambiguous. The V end was cut by 6 bases, the J end by 0 bases, with 6 bases between. The CDR3 covers 13 residues. This CDR3 reads CASSTGSNQPQHF. CDR3 bases: TGTGCCAGCAGCACGGGTAGCAATCAGCCCCAGCATTTT.

In its sample, this clone was seen a few times. This chain joins TRBV5-1 and TRBJ1-4, with 7 bases matching TRBD1. V shed 4 bases and J 7 bases; nucleotides not matched to a gene: 10. The CDR3 length is 15 residues. Germline values: CDR1 SGHRS, CDR2 YFSETQ. The CDR3 here is CASSRQGPGSEKLFF. The DNA for the CDR3 is TGCGCCAGCAGCCGACAGGGACCGGGGAGTGAAAAACTGTTTTTT. The whole variable domain, remainder taken from reference TRBV5-1 and TRBJ1-4, is KAGVTQTPRYLIKTRGQQVTLSCSPISGHRSVSWYQQTPGQGLQFLFEYFSETQRNKGNFPGRFSGRQFSNSRSEMNVSTLELGDSALYLCASSRQGPGSEKLFFGSGTQLSVL.

Only one count was recorded for this clone. The rearrangement uses TRBV18 and TRBJ2-7; 12 nucleotides line up with TRBD2. Germline loops: CDR1 KGHSH, CDR2 LQKENI. J lost 4 bases, V lost 6 bases, and 13 bases had no gene match. The CDR3 consists of 17 residues. In DNA form, the CDR3 reads TGTGCCAGCTCCCCTGGGGTCCCCGGGACTAGCGGGTACGAGCAGTACTTC. As protein: CASSPGVPGTSGYEQYF. Using reference TRBV18 and TRBJ2-7 for the parts outside the CDR3, the full variable domain is NAGVMQNPRHLVRRRGQEARLRCSPMKGHSHVYWYRQLPEEGLKFMVYLQKENIIDESGMPKERFSAEFPKEGPSILRIQQVVRGDSAAYFCASSPGVPGTSGYEQYFGPGTRLTVT.

The J gene is TRBJ2-7, the V gene TRBV19; TRBD2 is a possible D gene (7 bases). Germline V gene lookup returns CDR1 LNHDA and CDR2 SQIVND (reference sequence). V lost 1 base and J 5 bases, leaving 9 bases between the germline ends. The CDR3 contains 13 residues. The CDR3 DNA reads as TGTGCCAGTAGTATAGGGGAGGGGGACGAGCAGTACTTC. This sequence encodes CASSIGEGDEQYF.

CDR3 in amino acids: CASSPTGEYGYTF. The CDR3 DNA reads as TGTGCCAGCAGCCCGACAGGCGAGTATGGCTACACCTTC. V and J are TRBV5-8 and TRBJ1-2, with D maybe TRBD1 (6 bases). Trimming left V 4 bases short and J 5 bases short, with 12 bases between. This CDR3 has 13 amino acids. The germline V gene encodes CDR1 SGHTS and CDR2 YDEGEE.

The V gene is TRBV12-3 or TRBV12-4, the J gene TRBJ2-7, with no clear D. CDR3 length: 12 amino acids. Trimming took 4 bases from V and 3 from J, leaving 7 bases between them. The CDR3 sequence is CASSSWLYEQYF. The CDR3 DNA follows: TGTGCCAGCAGTTCATGGCTCTACGAGCAGTACTTC.